A selection of T cell receptor beta chains follows, all from one sample in a study of cytomegalovirus exposure and HLA in healthy donors. The data were produced by immunoSEQ multiplex PCR, yet TCRdb's version contains in-frame clones alone and is incomplete. Among approximately 110,000 clones listed, around 70% were seen once. The sample taken for sequencing was PBMCs. These receptors all come from a man in his forties in good health and CMV-seropositive. CDR3s include the opening cysteine and the closing phenylalanine or tryptophan. D genes are given only for firm matches. Expanded clones are given a class, and other clones once, few, many or no size at all.

>-|TRBV19|-|TRBJ1-2
TGTGCCAGTAGTTCAGGATTCTATGGCTACACCTTC
CASSSGFYGYTF
>few|TRBV30|-|TRBJ1-2
TGTGCCTGGAGTTTAGATCTCTATGGCTACACCTTC
CAWSLDLYGYTF
>-|TRBV29-1|-|TRBJ1-2
TGCAGCGTTTACCAGGGTGATAACTATGGCTACACCTTC
CSVYQGDNYGYTF
>-|TRBV18|TRBD1|TRBJ2-2
TGTGCCAGCTCGGAACAGGGGTTGAACACCGGGGAGCTGTTTTTT
CASSEQGLNTGELFF
>few|TRBV7-2|-|TRBJ2-5
TGTGCCAGCAGCGGTGACAGGGCCCGGGGGGAGACCCAGTACTTC
CASSGDRARGETQYF
>few|TRBV5-1|-|TRBJ1-4
TGCGCCAGCAGCCGGGGTAATGAAAAACTGTTTTTT
CASSRGNEKLFF
>-|TRBV7-9|-|TRBJ2-2
TGTGCCAGCAGCTTCCCCGGCGGGACGGCCGACACCGGGGAGCTGTTTTTT
CASSFPGGTADTGELFF
>once|TRBV28|-|TRBJ1-2
TGTGCCAGCAGTTTTGGGGGGGTATATGGCTACACCTTC
CASSFGGVYGYTF
>once|TRBV2|-|TRBJ1-2
TGTGCCAGCAGTGACCAGGGGAACTATGGCTACACCTTC
CASSDQGNYGYTF
>few|TRBV4-1|-|TRBJ1-5
TGCGCCAGCAGCCCCCGGGGGGGTCCCTATAGCAATCAGCCCCAGCATTTT
CASSPRGGPYSNQPQHF
>-|TRBV28|TRBD1|TRBJ1-5
TGTGCCAGCAGTTCAGGGACAGGGGTTCAGCCCCAGCATTTT
CASSSGTGVQPQHF
>once|TRBV2|TRBD2|TRBJ2-3
TGTGCCAGCAGTCCTGGGGCTAGCGGGGGAGATACGCAGTATTTT
CASSPGASGGDTQYF
>-|TRBV5-8|-|TRBJ1-2
TGTGCCAGCAGCTTGGGTCCCTACACCGGGTCTTCCTCTTATGGCTACACCTTC
CASSLGPYTGSSSYGYTF
>-|TRBV30|TRBD1|TRBJ2-2
TGTGCCTGGAGCTCGGCCGGGACAGGGACTGGGGAGCTGTTTTTT
CAWSSAGTGTGELFF
>-|TRBV7-9|TRBD1|TRBJ1-1
TGTGCCAGCAGGTTTGGACAGGGAGAAGCTTTCTTT
CASRFGQGEAFF
>few|TRBV5-1|-|TRBJ1-2
TGCGCCAGCAGCCCAATTCCAGGGACACCCTATGGCTACACCTTC
CASSPIPGTPYGYTF
>-|TRBV4-1|-|TRBJ2-5
TGCGCCAGCAGCCCCGGGCTAGCTCAAGAGACCCAGTACTTC
CASSPGLAQETQYF
>-|TRBV7-6|-|TRBJ2-7
TGTGCCAGCAGCCGTTCAGGGGTTTCGGGAGAGCAGTACTTC
CASSRSGVSGEQYF
>-|TRBV5-4|TRBD1|TRBJ2-2
TGTGCCAGCAGCTTCCGGACAGGGCCAAAGAACACCGGGGAGCTGTTTTTT
CASSFRTGPKNTGELFF
>-|TRBV10-3|-|TRBJ1-3
TGTGCCATCACGGGCAGGGCTGGAAACACCATATATTTT
CAITGRAGNTIYF
>-|TRBV30|-|TRBJ1-2
TGTGCCTGGGGGCACTCACGGGGCTACACCTTC
CAWGHSRGYTF
>-|TRBV19|-|TRBJ2-3
TGTGCCAGTAGTCCCCGGGAAGGTTTGAGTGATACGCAGTATTTT
CASSPREGLSDTQYF
>-|TRBV25-1|-|TRBJ1-3
TGTGCCAGCAGTGATCCGGGGGTGTCTGGAAACACCATATATTTT
CASSDPGVSGNTIYF
>-|TRBV28|TRBD1|TRBJ1-4
TGTGCCAGCAGTTTGGGACAGTGGAATGAAAAACTGTTTTTT
CASSLGQWNEKLFF
>-|TRBV11-2|-|TRBJ2-7
TGTGCCAGCAGCTTAGCTGAGGGTTCCTACGAGCAGTACTTC
CASSLAEGSYEQYF
>-|TRBV4-2|TRBD1|TRBJ2-1
TGTGCCAGCAGCCAGGGGCCGGGACAGGGTAATGAGCAGTTCTTC
CASSQGPGQGNEQFF
>-|TRBV28|-|TRBJ1-2
TGTGCCAGCAGAGCCGAGGAGCTCAACTATGGCTACACCTTC
CASRAEELNYGYTF
>-|TRBV6-1|-|TRBJ1-1
TGTGCCAGCAGTGAATTTTCCTACTTGAACACTGAAGCTTTCTTT
CASSEFSYLNTEAFF
>few|TRBV10-3|TRBD1|TRBJ2-7
TGTGCCATCAGTGAGTCGCCGGGACAGCTTAGTCAGCAGTACTTC
CAISESPGQLSQQYF
>-|TRBV7-3|TRBD2|TRBJ2-1
TGTGCCAGCAGCTTGGGACTAGCGGACTACAATGAGCAGTTCTTC
CASSLGLADYNEQFF
>-|TRBV2|TRBD2|TRBJ2-1
TGTGCCAGAGGAACTAGCGTAGCCTACAATGAGCAGTTCTTC
CARGTSVAYNEQFF
>-|TRBV19|TRBD1|TRBJ1-1
TGTGCCAGTAGTATAGCTGGGACAGGGGGCCCTGAAGCTTTCTTT
CASSIAGTGGPEAFF
>few|TRBV19|TRBD1|TRBJ2-4
TGTGCCACCGATCGCGGACAGGGTAACATTCAGTACTTC
CATDRGQGNIQYF
>-|TRBV6-5|-|TRBJ2-5
TGTGCCAGCAGTTACGGGGGGGGCTCCCAAGAGACCCAGTACTTC
CASSYGGGSQETQYF
>few|TRBV6-5|TRBD2|TRBJ2-1
TGTGCCAGCAGTTATCGGCTAGCGGGGAATGAGCAGTTCTTC
CASSYRLAGNEQFF
>-|TRBV6-1|-|TRBJ1-1
TGTGCCAGCATGAAAGACAGATCGAACACTGAAGCTTTCTTT
CASMKDRSNTEAFF
>-|TRBV6-5|-|TRBJ2-2
TGTGCCAGCTACCCCCTGGGAGGAAGTCCCGGGGAGCTGTTTTTT
CASYPLGGSPGELFF
>few|TRBV6-1|-|TRBJ1-2
TGTGCCAGCAGTGAACGCGGTAACTATGGCTACACCTTC
CASSERGNYGYTF
>-|TRBV5-5|TRBD1|TRBJ1-1
TGTGCCAGCAGCTTGCTGGGGACAGGGGCCATGAACACTGAAGCTTTCTTT
CASSLLGTGAMNTEAFF
>-|TRBV2|-|TRBJ2-1
TGTGCCAGTGCAACCGGGACATCCGACAATGAGCAGTTCTTC
CASATGTSDNEQFF
>-|TRBV20-1|-|TRBJ2-5
TGCAGTGCTAAGGGGGAGACCCAGTACTTC
CSAKGETQYF
>-|TRBV5-4|-|TRBJ2-1
TGTGCCAGCAGTTTTACCGCCCCGGACTATAATTGGAATGAGCAGTTCTTC
CASSFTAPDYNWNEQFF
>few|TRBV21-1|-|TRBJ1-2
TGTGCCAGCTCCCCTGGGGGGGAGGACTATGGCTACACCTTC
CASSPGGEDYGYTF
>-|TRBV27|TRBD2|TRBJ2-3
TGTGCCAGCAGTTTAGCGGGAGGGACCACAGATACGCAGTATTTT
CASSLAGGTTDTQYF
>-|TRBV19|-|TRBJ2-1
TGTGCCAGTAGTATAACCGGGGGTTCCTACAATGAGCAGTTCTTC
CASSITGGSYNEQFF
>once|TRBV2|-|TRBJ1-4
TGTGCCAGTGGGGCGCAGGCTAATGAAAAACTGTTTTTT
CASGAQANEKLFF
>-|TRBV27|TRBD2|TRBJ2-1
TGTGCCAGCAGTTTATCGGCTGAGGGACTAGTCACCTACAATGAGCAGTTCTTC
CASSLSAEGLVTYNEQFF
>-|TRBV2|TRBD2|TRBJ2-7
TGTGCCAGCAGTGAAGCGGAAACTAGCGGGAGGTGGGGCGAGCAGTACTTC
CASSEAETSGRWGEQYF
>once|TRBV4-3|TRBD1|TRBJ2-2
TGCGCCAGCAGCCAATTTCGAACCGGGACAGGGGGGAACACCGGGGAGCTGTTTTTT
CASSQFRTGTGGNTGELFF
>once|TRBV7-9|-|TRBJ2-3
TGTGCCAGCAGCACGCCCGGAGGTAGCACAGATACGCAGTATTTT
CASSTPGGSTDTQYF
>-|TRBV28|TRBD2|TRBJ2-3
TGTGCCAGCAGTTCACGGACTAGCGGGAGGCTGACAGATACGCAGTATTTT
CASSSRTSGRLTDTQYF
>-|TRBV9|TRBD2|TRBJ2-7
TGTGCCAGCAGCGCGACTAGCGGAGCCCCCTACGAGCAGTACTTC
CASSATSGAPYEQYF
>-|TRBV10-1|-|TRBJ2-3
TGCGCCAGCAGTGAGATAGCAGCAGATACGCAGTATTTT
CASSEIAADTQYF